This is a list of T cell receptor beta chains from one sample in a study of cytomegalovirus exposure and HLA in healthy donors. The assay was immunoSEQ multiplex PCR, and TCRdb's table has in-frame clones only and misses some. The sample consists of 55,000 to 75,000 clones, around 87% of them appearing once. Input material: PBMCs. Receptor source: a man aged 18 to 35 in good health and CMV-seronegative. Each CDR3 is given with its conserved first and last residue.

J: TRBJ2-7
V: TRBV6-5
CDR3: CASSADRGSYEQYF

J: TRBJ1-2
V: TRBV25-1
CDR3: CASSEEGGHNYGYTF

J: TRBJ2-7
V: TRBV7-9
CDR3: CASSLVPRPYEQYF

J: TRBJ1-1
V: TRBV30
CDR3: CAWRRTGVNTEAFF

J: TRBJ1-4
V: TRBV19
CDR3: CATQGPSEKLFF

J: TRBJ1-6
V: TRBV7-9
CDR3: CASTRDWGQYNSPLHF

J: TRBJ1-3
V: TRBV30
CDR3: CAWSPPYSGNTIYF

J: TRBJ1-2
V: TRBV4-1
CDR3: CASSQGQGSGYGYTF

J: TRBJ2-7
V: TRBV6-6
CDR3: CASSYPEVEGGYEQYF

J: TRBJ2-1
V: TRBV4-1
CDR3: CASSHPTRDYSYNEQFF

J: TRBJ1-4
V: TRBV9
CDR3: CASGPGSEKLFF

J: TRBJ2-2
V: TRBV4-1
CDR3: CASSQDDGDSWTGELFF

J: TRBJ1-1
V: TRBV11-2
CDR3: CASSFSLAEAFF

J: TRBJ1-4
V: TRBV7-9
CDR3: CASSSDRTGVWGEKLFF

J: TRBJ1-6
V: TRBV27
CDR3: CASTTGDSPLHF

J: TRBJ1-2
V: TRBV5-6
CDR3: CASSSIGGGYGYTF

J: TRBJ1-6
V: TRBV11-3
CDR3: CASSHRDRLTLHF

J: TRBJ2-7
V: TRBV6-5
CDR3: CASSYSGHKRGEQYF

J: TRBJ1-5
V: TRBV2
CDR3: CASSRTASGNQPQHF

J: TRBJ2-1
V: TRBV29-1
CDR3: CSVTGTGHNEQFF

J: TRBJ2-3
V: TRBV28
CDR3: CATTEPSTDTQYF

J: TRBJ2-1
V: TRBV5-4
CDR3: CASSQWTVNEQFF

J: TRBJ2-7
V: TRBV30
CDR3: CAWTGQPVYEQYF

J: TRBJ2-3
V: TRBV5-4
CDR3: CASSLLMGLADSTDTQYF

J: TRBJ2-2
V: TRBV23-1
CDR3: CASSLGVDTGELFF

J: TRBJ2-1
V: TRBV9
CDR3: CASSVVSNNEQFF

J: TRBJ2-1
V: TRBV5-4
CDR3: CASSFQVTYNEQFF

J: TRBJ1-1
V: TRBV29-1
CDR3: CSVEGRAQTEAFF

J: TRBJ2-7
V: TRBV7-9
CDR3: CASSQRTGQGSYEQYF